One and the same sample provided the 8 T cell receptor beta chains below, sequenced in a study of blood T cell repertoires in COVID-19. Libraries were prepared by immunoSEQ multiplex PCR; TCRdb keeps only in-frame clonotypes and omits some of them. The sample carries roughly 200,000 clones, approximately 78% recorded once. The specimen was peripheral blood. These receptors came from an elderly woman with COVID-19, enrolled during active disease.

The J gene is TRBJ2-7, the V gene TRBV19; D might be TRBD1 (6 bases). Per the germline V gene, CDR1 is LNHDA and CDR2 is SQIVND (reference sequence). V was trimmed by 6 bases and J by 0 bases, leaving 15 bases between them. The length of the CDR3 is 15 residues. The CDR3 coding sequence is TGTGCCAGTAGCGGTACAGGGTCGGGCTCCTACGAGCAGTACTTC. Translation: CASSGTGSGSYEQYF.

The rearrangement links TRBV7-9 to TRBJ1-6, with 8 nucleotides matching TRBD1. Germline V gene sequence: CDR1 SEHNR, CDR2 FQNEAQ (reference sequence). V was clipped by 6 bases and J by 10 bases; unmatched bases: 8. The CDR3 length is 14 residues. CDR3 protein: CASSFDWTGSPLHF. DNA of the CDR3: TGTGCCAGCAGTTTTGACTGGACAGGGTCACCCCTCCACTTT.

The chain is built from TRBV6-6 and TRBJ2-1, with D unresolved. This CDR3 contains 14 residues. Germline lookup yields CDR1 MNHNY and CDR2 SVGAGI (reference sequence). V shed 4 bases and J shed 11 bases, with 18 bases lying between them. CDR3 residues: CASSLSATVLKQFF. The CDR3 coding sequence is TGTGCCAGCAGTTTGAGCGCCACCGTCCTAAAGCAGTTCTTC.

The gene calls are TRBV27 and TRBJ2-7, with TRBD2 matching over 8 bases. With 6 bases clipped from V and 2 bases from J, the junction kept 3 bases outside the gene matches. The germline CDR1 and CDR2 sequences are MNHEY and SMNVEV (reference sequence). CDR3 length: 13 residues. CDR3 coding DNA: TGTGCCAGCAGGACTAGCGCAGCCTACGAGCAGTACTTC. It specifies CASRTSAAYEQYF.

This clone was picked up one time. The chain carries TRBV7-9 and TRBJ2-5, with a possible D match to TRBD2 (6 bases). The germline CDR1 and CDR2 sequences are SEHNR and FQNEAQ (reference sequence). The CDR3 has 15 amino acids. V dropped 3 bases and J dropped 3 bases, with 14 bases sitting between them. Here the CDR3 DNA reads TGTGCCAGCAGCTTGGGGGGAGGCTGGGAAGAGACCCAGTACTTC. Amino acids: CASSLGGGWEETQYF. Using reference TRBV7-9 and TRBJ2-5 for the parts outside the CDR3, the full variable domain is DTGVSQNPRHKITKRGQNVTFRCDPISEHNRLYWYRQTLGQGPEFLTYFQNEAQLEKSRLLSDRFSAERPKGSFSTLEIQRTEQGDSAMYLCASSLGGGWEETQYFGPGTRLLVL.

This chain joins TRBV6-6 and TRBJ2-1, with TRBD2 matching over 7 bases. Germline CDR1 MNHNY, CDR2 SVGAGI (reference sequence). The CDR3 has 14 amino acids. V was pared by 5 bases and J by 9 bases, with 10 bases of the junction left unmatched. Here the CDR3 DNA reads TGTGCCAGCAGTCAAGGACGGGGGGACGGTGAGCAGTTCTTC. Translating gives CASSQGRGDGEQFF.

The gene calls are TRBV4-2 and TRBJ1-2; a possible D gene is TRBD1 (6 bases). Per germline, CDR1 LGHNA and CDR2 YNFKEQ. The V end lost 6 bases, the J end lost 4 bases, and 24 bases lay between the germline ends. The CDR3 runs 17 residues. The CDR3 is CASRTEQGVKRVYGYTF. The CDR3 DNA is TGTGCCAGCAGGACCGAACAGGGTGTAAAGAGAGTCTATGGCTACACCTTC.

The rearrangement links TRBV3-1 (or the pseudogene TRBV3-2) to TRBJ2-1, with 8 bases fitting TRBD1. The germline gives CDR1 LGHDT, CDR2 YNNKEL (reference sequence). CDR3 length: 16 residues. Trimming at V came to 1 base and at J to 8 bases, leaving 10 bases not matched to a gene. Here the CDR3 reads CASSQVLGTGGDEQFF. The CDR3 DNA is TGTGCCAGCAGCCAAGTCCTCGGGACAGGAGGGGATGAGCAGTTCTTC.